Sequencing of this TCR beta chain was carried out in a study of blood T cells in healthy people across ages. CDR1 is ENHRY, CDR2 SYGVKD, per germline. Trimming stripped 4 bases from V and 8 bases from J, with 9 bases between. CDR3 length equals 12 residues. Combining a sample-barcoded 5' primer with a J-beta primer mix, a second PCR ran for about 6 to 11 cycles. Researchers report that a template-switch adaptor with 12 random nucleotides tagged each cDNA molecule. From the 5' RACE reads, TCRdb called clonotypes with MiXCR, one entry per CDR3 protein. Here the sample spans about 1 million distinct CDR3 sequences, over 35% being singletons. The donors, all healthy, were Caucasians living in Russia, aged roughly 6 to 100. Isolated per sample were at least 6.5 million PBMCs. This clonotype has just a few counts.

The gene calls are TRBV10-3 and TRBJ2-1; D is possibly TRBD1 (5 bases). The sequence was collected from a woman aged 55-69 years in good health. What was sequenced was blood. Here the CDR3 reads CAISARVDEQFF. CDR3 DNA: TGTGCCATCAGTGCCAGGGTGGATGAGCAGTTCTTC.